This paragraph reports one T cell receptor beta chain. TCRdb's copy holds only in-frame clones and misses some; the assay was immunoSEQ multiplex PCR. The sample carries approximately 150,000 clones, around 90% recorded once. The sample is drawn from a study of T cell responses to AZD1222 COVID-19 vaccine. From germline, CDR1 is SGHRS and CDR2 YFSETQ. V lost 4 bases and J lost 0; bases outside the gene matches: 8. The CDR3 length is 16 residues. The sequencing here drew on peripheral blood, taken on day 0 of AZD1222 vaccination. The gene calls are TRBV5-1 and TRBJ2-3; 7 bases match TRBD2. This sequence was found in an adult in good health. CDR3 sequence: CASSLIPRGSTDTQYF. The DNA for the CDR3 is TGCGCCAGCAGCCTCATCCCGCGGGGGAGCACAGATACGCAGTATTTT.